This T cell receptor (beta chain) was sequenced in a study of patients and donors after allogeneic stem cell transplantation. Each CDR3 protein is one row after TCRdb ran MiXCR on the RT-PCR reads. The data show approximately 150,000 distinct CDR3 sequences, over 30% seen once. Deletions cut 4 bases from V and 6 bases from J, with 15 bases between. This CDR3 is built from 14 residues. CDR1 is SGDLS, CDR2 YYNGEE, per germline. The chain employs TRBV9 and TRBJ2-3; a possible D gene is TRBD1 (6 bases). The sample comprised blood, either unsorted or a sorted T cell fraction (not recorded which). This TCR was recovered from a human donor who was either an allogeneic HSCT recipient or a stem cell or donor lymphocyte infusion donor (not recorded which). It is not recorded whose cells these are; they may come from a transplant donor. The CDR3 DNA is TGTGCCAGCAGCCCCCGAACTAGGGGGGATACGCAGTATTTT. Its protein is CASSPRTRGDTQYF.